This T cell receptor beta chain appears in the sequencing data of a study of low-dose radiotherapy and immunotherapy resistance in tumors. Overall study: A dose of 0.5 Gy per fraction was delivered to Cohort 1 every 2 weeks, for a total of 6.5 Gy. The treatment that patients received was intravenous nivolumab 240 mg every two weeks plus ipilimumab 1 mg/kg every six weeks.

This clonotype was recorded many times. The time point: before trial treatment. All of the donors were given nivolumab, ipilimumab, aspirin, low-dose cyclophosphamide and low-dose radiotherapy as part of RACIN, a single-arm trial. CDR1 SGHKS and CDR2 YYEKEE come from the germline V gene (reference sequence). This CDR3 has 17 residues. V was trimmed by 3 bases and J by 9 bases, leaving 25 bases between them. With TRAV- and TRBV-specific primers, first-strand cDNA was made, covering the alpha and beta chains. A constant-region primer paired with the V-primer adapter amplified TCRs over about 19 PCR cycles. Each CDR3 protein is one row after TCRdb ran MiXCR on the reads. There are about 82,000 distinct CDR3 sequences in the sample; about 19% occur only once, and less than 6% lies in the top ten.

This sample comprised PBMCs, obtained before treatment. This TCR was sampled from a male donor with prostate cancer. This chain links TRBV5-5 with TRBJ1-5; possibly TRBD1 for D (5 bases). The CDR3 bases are TGTGCCAGCAGCTCGTCCGGGGGAGTGGGGACGGGCGCGCCCCAGCATTTT. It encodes CASSSSGGVGTGAPQHF.